This T cell receptor (beta chain) originates from a study of blood T cell repertoires in COVID-19. In the study overall: Material from acute and convalescent COVID-19 was sourced from the United States, Italy and Spain.

The CDR3 has 11 amino acids. Looked up from germline, CDR1 is MDHEN and CDR2 is SYDVKM. Trimming took 7 bases from V and 10 from J; bases not matched to a gene: 5. This clone was counted once. Assay used: immunoSEQ multiplex PCR; TCRdb lists only in-frame clones, some missing. The sample consists of some 210,000 clones, roughly 89% of them appearing once. The TCR comes from a man aged 55 to 70 who had recovered from COVID-19. This chain connects TRBV28 to TRBJ1-1; TRBD1 agrees at 8 bases. Source material: peripheral blood. The chain's CDR3 is CASTQGVRAFF. Written as DNA, the CDR3 is TGTGCCAGCACACAGGGGGTGAGAGCTTTCTTT.